Shown below are 3 T cell receptor beta chains from a single sample sequenced in a study of Graves' ophthalmopathy and Graves' hyperthyroidism. Beta-chain TCR CDR3 regions were amplified from RNA transcripts. HTBI-primed RT-PCR formed the first round, and a multiplex PCR formed the second. Each CDR3 protein is one row after TCRdb ran MiXCR on the multiplex PCR reads. The profile shows about 550,000 distinct CDR3 sequences, approximately 35% of them singletons. The sequenced material came from peripheral blood or thyroid tissue (not recorded which). The receptors here all came from an adult man with Graves' hyperthyroidism.

This clonotype was detected many times. V and J are TRBV10-1 and TRBJ2-2; 12 bases align to TRBD1. Germline CDR1 WNHNN, CDR2 SYGVQD (reference sequence). This CDR3 has 17 residues. The ends lost 6 bases at V and 7 bases at J; junction bases unmatched: 12. CDR3 amino acids: CASSSLPGQGASGELFF. The CDR3, as DNA: TGCGCCAGCAGCTCCCTCCCGGGACAGGGGGCGAGCGGGGAGCTGTTTTTT.

At least ten counts were recorded for this clonotype. V is TRBV7-2 and J is TRBJ2-7, with D possibly being TRBD1 or TRBD2 (6 bases each). The CDR3 loop spans 12 amino acids. The V end was cut by 3 bases, the J end by 6 bases, with 9 bases between. Germline V gene data show CDR1 as SGHTA and CDR2 as FQGNSA. The CDR3 here is CASSFGGLEQYF. CDR3 sequence (DNA): TGTGCCAGCAGCTTTGGGGGGCTCGAGCAGTACTTC.

The chain has TRBV6-1 and TRBJ1-5; D unresolved. Germline CDR1 and CDR2: MNHNS and SASEGT. Deletions cut 5 bases from V and 11 bases from J, with 13 bases between. This CDR3 has 12 amino acids. CDR3 sequence reads: CASSLAGKTQHF. CDR3 nucleotides: TGTGCCAGCAGTCTAGCGGGGAAGACCCAGCATTTT.